What follows are 17 T cell receptor beta chains derived from one specimen sequenced in a study of blood T cell repertoires in COVID-19. The protocol was immunoSEQ multiplex PCR, while the TCRdb copy is restricted to in-frame clones and leaves out a portion. The sample has 300,000 to 450,000 clones; more than 70% are singletons. Sequencing used peripheral blood. The origin of the receptors is a woman aged 30 to 39 with COVID-19, enrolled during active disease.

The J gene is TRBJ1-4, the V gene TRBV19, with D hard to call. Trimming cost V 3 bases and J 7 bases, with 12 bases left between them. Germline-derived CDR1 and CDR2 are LNHDA and SQIVND (reference sequence). This CDR3 is built from 14 residues. The CDR3 protein is CASSMGGNGEKLFF. CDR3 coding DNA: TGTGCCAGTAGTATGGGAGGGAATGGTGAAAAACTGTTTTTT.

The chain uses TRBV5-4 and TRBJ1-4; 7 nucleotides align to TRBD1. This CDR3 has 16 residues. Germline V gene lookup returns CDR1 SGHNT and CDR2 YYREEE (reference sequence). V lost 2 bases, J lost 7 bases, and 11 bases stayed unmatched. The CDR3 region is CASSLNLRDSLEKLFF. The CDR3 DNA sequence: TGTGCCAGCAGCTTAAACCTCCGGGACAGCCTTGAAAAACTGTTTTTT. The variable domain in full, with the rest retrieved from reference TRBV5-4 and TRBJ1-4, is ETGVTQSPTHLIKTRGQQVTLRCSSQSGHNTVSWYQQALGQGPQFIFQYYREEENGRGNFPPRFSGLQFPNYSSELNVNALELDDSALYLCASSLNLRDSLEKLFFGSGTQLSVL.

The chain is built from TRBV6-6 and TRBJ1-6; D unclear. The V end was cut by 6 bases, the J end by 7 bases, with 16 bases between. CDR3 size: 15 residues. Germline-derived CDR1 and CDR2 are MNHNY and SVGAGI (reference sequence). The CDR3 reads CASSSSGEPNSPLHF. The CDR3, as DNA: TGTGCCAGCAGCTCTTCGGGAGAACCAAATTCACCCCTCCACTTT.

The chain combines TRBV6-5 with TRBJ2-1; 8 bases agree with TRBD2. Losses at the gene ends were 9 bases for V and 1 base for J; bases not matched to a gene: 8. The CDR3 has 15 amino acids. Germline loops: CDR1 MNHEY, CDR2 SVGAGI. CDR3 residues: CASTGGDYSYNEQFF. The CDR3 bases are TGTGCCAGTACGGGGGGGGACTATTCCTACAATGAGCAGTTCTTC.

The rearrangement joins TRBV18 to TRBJ2-2, with TRBD2 identical over 12 bases. The CDR3 contains 16 residues. V lost 2 bases and J lost 7; bases outside the gene matches: 5. Germline V lookup: CDR1 KGHSH, CDR2 LQKENI. The DNA for the CDR3 is TGTGCCAGCTCACCAACTAGCGGGAGGTCAGACGGGGAGCTGTTTTTT. As protein: CASSPTSGRSDGELFF.

This clone was found a few times. This chain links TRBV5-1 with TRBJ2-1; TRBD2 matches 7 bases. The germline V gene encodes CDR1 SGHRS and CDR2 YFSETQ. V shed 0 bases and J 4 bases; nucleotides not matched to a gene: 7. This CDR3 is built from 16 residues. The CDR3 sequence: CASSLGLGLLYNEQFF. DNA for the CDR3: TGCGCCAGCAGCTTGGGACTGGGACTACTATACAATGAGCAGTTCTTC. Variable domain in full (rest from reference TRBV5-1 and TRBJ2-1): KAGVTQTPRYLIKTRGQQVTLSCSPISGHRSVSWYQQTPGQGLQFLFEYFSETQRNKGNFPGRFSGRQFSNSRSEMNVSTLELGDSALYLCASSLGLGLLYNEQFFGPGTRLTVL.

This clone is a singleton in its sample. The chain links TRBV7-8 to TRBJ2-1, with a tentative D call TRBD1 (6 bases). V lost 3 bases and J 4 bases, leaving 10 bases between the germline ends. The germline V gene encodes CDR1 SGHVS and CDR2 FQNEAQ. The CDR3 runs to 14 residues. The CDR3 nucleotides are TGTGCCAGCAGCTTCGGACAGAGTTACAATGAGCAGTTCTTC. It codes for CASSFGQSYNEQFF. Full variable domain (remainder filled in from reference TRBV7-8 and TRBJ2-1): GAGVSQSPRYKVAKRGQDVALRCDPISGHVSLFWYQQALGQGPEFLTYFQNEAQLDKSGLPSDRFFAERPEGSVSTLKIQRTQQEDSAVYLCASSFGQSYNEQFFGPGTRLTVL.

The rearrangement links TRBV18 to TRBJ2-2; 9 nucleotides match TRBD2. This CDR3 is 16 amino acids long. V dropped 0 bases and J dropped 4; count of bases not matched to a gene: 3. Germline-derived CDR1 and CDR2 are KGHSH and LQKENI. CDR3 sequence: CASSPPVTSGTGELFF. CDR3 sequence (DNA): TGTGCCAGCTCACCACCGGTGACTAGCGGCACCGGGGAGCTGTTTTTT.

The chain carries TRBV3-1 (or the pseudogene TRBV3-2) and TRBJ2-3, with 9 bases aligning to TRBD1. This CDR3 contains 14 residues. CDR1 and CDR2 from the germline V gene are LGHDT and YNNKEL (reference sequence). Unmatched junction bases numbered 8, after V lost 6 bases and J lost 7 bases. In DNA form, the CDR3 reads TGTGCCAGCAGATGGGACAGGGAGCCCTATACGCAGTATTTT. Its translation: CASRWDREPYTQYF.

The rearrangement uses TRBV7-2 and TRBJ1-2; TRBD1 matches at 7 bases. Germline values: CDR1 SGHTA, CDR2 FQGNSA. This CDR3 is 16 amino acids long. V dropped 3 bases and J dropped 0; count of bases not matched to a gene: 7. The CDR3 DNA reads TGTGCCAGCAGCTTCCAGGGGGATCCGTCTAACTATGGCTACACCTTC. Translating gives CASSFQGDPSNYGYTF. The variable domain in full, completed from reference TRBV7-2 and TRBJ1-2, reads GAGVSQSPSNKVTEKGKDVELRCDPISGHTALYWYRQSLGQGLEFLIYFQGNSAPDKSGLPSDRFSAERTGGSVSTLTIQRTQQEDSAVYLCASSFQGDPSNYGYTFGSGTRLTVV.

V is TRBV5-1 and J is TRBJ2-1, with D hard to call. CDR1 is SGHRS and CDR2 is YFSETQ in the germline V gene. The V and J ends lost 0 bases and 9 bases respectively, with 4 bases between them. CDR3 length: 11 amino acids. CDR3 nucleotide sequence: TGCGCCAGCAGCTTGGAGCTTGAGCAGTTCTTC. This translates into CASSLELEQFF.

The V and J genes are TRBV4-3 and TRBJ1-6; no clear D. CDR1 is LGHNA and CDR2 is YSLEER in the germline V gene. V dropped 3 bases and J dropped 7 bases, with 10 bases sitting between them. The CDR3 consists of 14 residues. CDR3 loop: CASSQDLGNSPLHF. DNA for the CDR3: TGCGCCAGCAGCCAGGACTTGGGGAATTCACCCCTCCACTTT.

This clone was detected only once. The gene calls are TRBV6-1 and TRBJ1-1; D remains unclear. The ends were cut back, 3 bases at V and 4 bases at J, with 12 bases in the middle. Germline lookup yields CDR1 MNHNS and CDR2 SASEGT. This CDR3 spans 14 amino acids. CDR3 sequence (DNA): TGTGCCAGCAGTGAGCTAGACTCGGGCACTGAAGCTTTCTTT. Its translation: CASSELDSGTEAFF.

The genes are TRBV4-3 and TRBJ2-1; 13 bases agree with TRBD2. This CDR3 is built from 15 residues. The J segment lost 9 bases and the V segment lost 1 base, leaving 3 bases of the junction unmatched. Germline V gene lookup returns CDR1 LGHNA and CDR2 YSLEER. CDR3 in amino acids: CASSQGTSGRGEQFF. Here the CDR3 DNA reads TGCGCCAGCAGCCAAGGGACTAGCGGGAGAGGTGAGCAGTTCTTC.

The chain recombines TRBV19 with TRBJ1-5; TRBD1 matches 10 bases. After removal of 0 bases from V and 4 bases from J, the junction contained 3 bases not matched to a gene. Germline V gene lookup returns CDR1 LNHDA and CDR2 SQIVND (reference sequence). The CDR3 sequence is 16 residues long. Written as DNA, the CDR3 is TGTGCCAGTAGTATAGATCGACAGGGGGCAAATCAGCCCCAGCATTTT. Amino acids: CASSIDRQGANQPQHF.

The chain has TRBV6-5 and TRBJ1-6; 8 positions match TRBD1. From germline, CDR1 is MNHEY and CDR2 SVGAGI. The CDR3 extends over 14 amino acids. V dropped 4 bases and J dropped 9; count of bases not matched to a gene: 5. CDR3 nucleotide sequence: TGTGCCAGCAGTTTTGGACAGGGTGGTTCACCCCTCCACTTT. This gives the protein CASSFGQGGSPLHF.

The V call is TRBV19, the J call TRBJ1-1, with a possible D match to TRBD1 (5 bases). In germline, CDR1 is LNHDA, CDR2 SQIVND (reference sequence). The V gene lost 5 bases and the J gene lost 2 bases, with 18 bases spanning the gap. CDR3 size: 16 residues. The CDR3 nucleotides are TGTGCCAGTAGTGTTGTCGGGGAGGGACCTAACACTGAAGCTTTCTTT. It translates to CASSVVGEGPNTEAFF.